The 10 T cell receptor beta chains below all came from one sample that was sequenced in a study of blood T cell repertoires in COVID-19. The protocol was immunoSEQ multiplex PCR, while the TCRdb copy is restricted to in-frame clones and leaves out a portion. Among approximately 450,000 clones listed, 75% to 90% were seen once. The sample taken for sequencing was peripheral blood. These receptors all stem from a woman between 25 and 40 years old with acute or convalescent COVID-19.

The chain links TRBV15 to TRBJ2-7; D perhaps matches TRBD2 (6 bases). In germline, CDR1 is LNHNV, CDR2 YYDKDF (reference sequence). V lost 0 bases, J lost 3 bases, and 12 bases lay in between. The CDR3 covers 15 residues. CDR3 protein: CATSRDRQGLYEQYF. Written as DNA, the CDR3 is TGTGCCACCAGCAGAGATAGGCAGGGACTCTACGAGCAGTACTTC.

This CDR3 reads CASSITRTRVGTQYF. The CDR3 DNA reads as TGTGCCAGCAGCATAACACGGACTCGGGTCGGGACGCAGTATTTT. This chain links TRBV3-1 (or the pseudogene TRBV3-2) with TRBJ2-3, with a weak D call TRBD2 (5 bases). The CDR3 loop spans 15 amino acids. Trimming left V 5 bases short and J 9 bases short, with 21 bases between. Germline V gene sequence: CDR1 LGHDT, CDR2 YNNKEL (reference sequence).

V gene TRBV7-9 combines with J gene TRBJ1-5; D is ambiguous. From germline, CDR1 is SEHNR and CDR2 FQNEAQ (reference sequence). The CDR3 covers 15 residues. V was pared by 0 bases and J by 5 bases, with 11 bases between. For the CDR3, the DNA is TGTGCCAGCAGCTTAGCTGAGGCGGCTGATCAGCCCCAGCATTTT. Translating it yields CASSLAEAADQPQHF.

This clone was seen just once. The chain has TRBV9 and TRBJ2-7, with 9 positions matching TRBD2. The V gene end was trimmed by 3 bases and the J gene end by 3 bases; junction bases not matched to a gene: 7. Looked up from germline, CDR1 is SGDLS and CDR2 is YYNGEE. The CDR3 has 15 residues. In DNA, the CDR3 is TGTGCCAGCAGCGCAGAGACTAGCGGAAGCTACGAGCAGTACTTC. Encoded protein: CASSAETSGSYEQYF. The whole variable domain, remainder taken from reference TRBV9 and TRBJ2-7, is DSGVTQTPKHLITATGQRVTLRCSPRSGDLSVYWYQQSLDQGLQFLIQYYNGEERAKGNILERFSAQQFPDLHSELNLSSLELGDSALYFCASSAETSGSYEQYFGPGTRLTVT.

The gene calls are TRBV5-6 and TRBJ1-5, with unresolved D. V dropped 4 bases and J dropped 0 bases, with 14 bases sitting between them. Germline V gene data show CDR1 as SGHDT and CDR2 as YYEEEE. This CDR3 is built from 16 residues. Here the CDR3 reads CASSRTGDFSNQPQHF. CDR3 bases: TGTGCCAGCAGCCGGACGGGAGACTTTAGCAATCAGCCCCAGCATTTT.

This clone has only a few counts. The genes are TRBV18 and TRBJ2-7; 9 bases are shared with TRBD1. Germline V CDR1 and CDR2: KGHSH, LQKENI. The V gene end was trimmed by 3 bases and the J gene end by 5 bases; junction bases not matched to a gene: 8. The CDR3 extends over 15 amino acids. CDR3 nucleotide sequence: TGTGCCAGCTCACCTTACCGGGACAGGGTCAACGAGCAGTACTTC. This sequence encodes CASSPYRDRVNEQYF. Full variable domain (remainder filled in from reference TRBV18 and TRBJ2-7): NAGVMQNPRHLVRRRGQEARLRCSPMKGHSHVYWYRQLPEEGLKFMVYLQKENIIDESGMPKERFSAEFPKEGPSILRIQQVVRGDSAAYFCASSPYRDRVNEQYFGPGTRLTVT.

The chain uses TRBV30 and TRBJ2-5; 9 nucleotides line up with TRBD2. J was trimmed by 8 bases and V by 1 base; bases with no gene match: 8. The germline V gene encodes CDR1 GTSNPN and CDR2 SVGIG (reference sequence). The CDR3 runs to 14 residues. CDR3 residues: CAWSGTLAGNTQYF. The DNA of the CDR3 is TGTGCCTGGAGTGGGACCCTAGCGGGGAATACCCAGTACTTC.

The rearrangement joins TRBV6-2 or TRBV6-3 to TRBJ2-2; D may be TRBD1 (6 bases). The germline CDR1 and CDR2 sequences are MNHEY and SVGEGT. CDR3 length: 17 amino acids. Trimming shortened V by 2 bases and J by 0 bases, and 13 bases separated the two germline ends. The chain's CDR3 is CASSYPGDRPNTGELFF. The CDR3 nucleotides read TGTGCCAGCAGTTACCCAGGGGACCGACCGAACACCGGGGAGCTGTTTTTT.

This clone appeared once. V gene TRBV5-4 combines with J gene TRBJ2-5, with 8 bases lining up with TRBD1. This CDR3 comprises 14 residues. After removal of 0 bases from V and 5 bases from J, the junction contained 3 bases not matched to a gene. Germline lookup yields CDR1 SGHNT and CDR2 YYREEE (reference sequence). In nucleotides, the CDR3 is TGTGCCAGCAGCTTGGCGGACAGGGCGGAGACCCAGTACTTC. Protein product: CASSLADRAETQYF.

CDR3 residues: CASSRGPGLAEETQYF. The CDR3 region has the DNA TGTGCCAGCAGCCGAGGCCCGGGACTAGCGGAAGAGACCCAGTACTTC. The chain joins TRBV27 to TRBJ2-5, with TRBD2 matching over 11 bases. Germline V CDR1 and CDR2: MNHEY, SMNVEV (reference sequence). The CDR3 consists of 16 residues. V was pared by 6 bases and J by 3 bases, with 9 bases of the junction left unmatched.